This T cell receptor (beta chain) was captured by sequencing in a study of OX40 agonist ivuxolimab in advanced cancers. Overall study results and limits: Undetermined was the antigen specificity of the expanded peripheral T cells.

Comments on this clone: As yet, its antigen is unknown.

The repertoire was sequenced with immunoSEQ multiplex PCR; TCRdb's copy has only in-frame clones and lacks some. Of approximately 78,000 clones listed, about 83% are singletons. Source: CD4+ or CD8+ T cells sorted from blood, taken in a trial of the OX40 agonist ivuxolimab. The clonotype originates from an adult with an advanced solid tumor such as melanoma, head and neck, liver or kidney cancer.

DNA of the CDR3: TGTGCCAGTAGCCTGGGGCGGATTAATTCACCCCTCCACTTT. Translating gives CASSLGRINSPLHF. The rearrangement links TRBV19 to TRBJ1-6; possibly TRBD1 for D (5 bases). The length of the CDR3 is 14 residues. Germline V gene sequence: CDR1 LNHDA, CDR2 SQIVND (reference sequence). The ends were cut back, 6 bases at V and 6 bases at J, with 12 bases in the middle.